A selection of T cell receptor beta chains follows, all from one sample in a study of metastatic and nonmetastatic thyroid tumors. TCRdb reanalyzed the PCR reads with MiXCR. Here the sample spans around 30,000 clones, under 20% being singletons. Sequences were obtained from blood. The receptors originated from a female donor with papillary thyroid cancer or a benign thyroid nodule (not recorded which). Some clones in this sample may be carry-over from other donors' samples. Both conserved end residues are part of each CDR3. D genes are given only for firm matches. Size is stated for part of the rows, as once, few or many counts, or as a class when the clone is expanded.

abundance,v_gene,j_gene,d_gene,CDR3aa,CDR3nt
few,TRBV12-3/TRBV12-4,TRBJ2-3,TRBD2,CASRPRTRGGDTQYF,TGTGCCAGCAGACCCAGGACTAGAGGAGGTGATACGCAGTATTTT
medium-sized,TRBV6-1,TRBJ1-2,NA,CASSEGTQGIYGYTF,TGTGCCAGCAGTGAAGGTACACAGGGTATCTATGGCTACACCTTC
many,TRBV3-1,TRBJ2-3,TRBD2,CASSPQTSAAQYF,TGTGCCAGCAGCCCCCAGACTAGCGCGGCGCAGTATTTT
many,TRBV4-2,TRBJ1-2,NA,CASSQDNYGYTF,TGTGCCAGCAGCCAAGATAACTATGGCTACACCTTC
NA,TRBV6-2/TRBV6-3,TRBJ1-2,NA,CASSPTGGGRGYTF,TGTGCCAGCAGTCCTACCGGGGGGGGGAGGGGCTACACCTTC
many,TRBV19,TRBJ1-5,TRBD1,CASSIWDSTNQPQHF,TGTGCCAGTAGTATTTGGGACAGTACTAATCAGCCCCAGCATTTT
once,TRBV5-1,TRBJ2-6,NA,CSSSLEESGANVLTF,TGCTCCAGCAGCTTGGAGGAGTCTGGGGCCAACGTCCTGACTTTC
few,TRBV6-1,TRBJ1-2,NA,CASRATVNYGYTF,TGTGCCAGCAGAGCCACCGTGAACTATGGCTACACCTTC
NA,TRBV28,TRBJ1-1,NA,CASSLGLGAFF,TGTGCCAGCAGTTTAGGTTTAGGAGCTTTCTTT
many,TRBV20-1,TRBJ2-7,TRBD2,CSARSLAGKTVEQYF,TGCAGTGCTAGATCGCTAGCGGGAAAAACCGTCGAGCAGTACTTC
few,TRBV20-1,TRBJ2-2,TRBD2,CSASCLAGGTGELFF,TGCAGTGCTAGTTGTCTAGCGGGAGGCACCGGGGAGCTGTTTTTT
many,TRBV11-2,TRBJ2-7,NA,CASRLTWGEQYF,TGTGCCAGCAGACTTACCTGGGGCGAGCAGTACTTC
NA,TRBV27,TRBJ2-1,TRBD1,CASSLWTGGFNEQFF,TGTGCCAGCAGTTTATGGACAGGGGGTTTCAATGAGCAGTTCTTC
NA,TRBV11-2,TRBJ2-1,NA,CASNPVGSPNNEQFF,TGTGCCAGCAACCCCGTAGGGAGTCCCAACAATGAGCAGTTCTTC
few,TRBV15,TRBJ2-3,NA,CATSRAGPDTHYF,TGTGCCACCAGCAGGGCGGGCCCAGATACGCATTATTTT
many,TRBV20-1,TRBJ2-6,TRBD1,CSTQGSGANVLTF,TGCAGTACACAGGGGTCTGGGGCCAACGTCCTGACTTTC
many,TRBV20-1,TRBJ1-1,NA,CSARGPSFRARAFF,TGCAGTGCTAGAGGCCCCTCATTTAGGGCGAGGGCTTTCTTT
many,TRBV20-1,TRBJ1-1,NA,CSAQKPGATEAFF,TGCAGTGCCCAAAAACCCGGGGCCACTGAAGCTTTCTTT
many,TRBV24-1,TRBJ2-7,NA,CATSDLGSDEQYF,TGTGCCACCAGTGATTTGGGTAGTGACGAGCAGTACTTC
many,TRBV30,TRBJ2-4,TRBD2,CAWRRGASGRGKNIQYF,TGTGCCTGGAGACGTGGGGCTAGCGGGAGGGGAAAAAACATTCAGTACTTC
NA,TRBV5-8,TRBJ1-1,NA,CASSHDRYTDAFF,TGTGCCAGCAGCCACGACAGGTACACTGACGCTTTCTTT
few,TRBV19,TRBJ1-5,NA,CASSIEGSSCQPQHF,TGTGCCAGTAGTATAGAAGGGAGTTCTTGTCAGCCCCAGCATTTT
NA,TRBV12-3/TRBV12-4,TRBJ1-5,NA,CASRPRGSNQPQHF,TGTGCCAGCAGACCCAGGGGTAGCAATCAGCCCCAGCATTTT
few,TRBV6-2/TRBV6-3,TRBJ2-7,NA,CASSYFLGDYEQYF,TGTGCCAGCAGTTACTTCCTTGGGGACTACGAGCAGTACTTC
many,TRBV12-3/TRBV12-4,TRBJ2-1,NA,CASGSGLEGNEQFF,TGTGCCAGCGGATCGGGGCTAGAAGGCAATGAGCAGTTCTTC
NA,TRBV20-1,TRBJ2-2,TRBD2,CSARGTSGGDTGELFF,TGCAGTGCTAGAGGGACTAGCGGGGGTGACACCGGGGAGCTGTTTTTT
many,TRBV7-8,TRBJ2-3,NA,CASSQGDYADTQYF,TGTGCCAGCAGCCAGGGGGACTACGCAGATACGCAGTATTTT
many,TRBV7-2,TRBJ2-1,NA,CASSSDSTYYNEQFF,TGTGCCAGCAGCTCGGATTCCACGTACTACAATGAGCAGTTCTTC
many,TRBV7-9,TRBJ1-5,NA,CASSLEAGRGPQHF,TGTGCCAGCAGCTTAGAAGCAGGCAGGGGGCCCCAGCATTTT
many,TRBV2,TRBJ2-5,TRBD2,CASSERAGGRDQETQYF,TGTGCCAGCAGTGAAAGGGCAGGCGGGAGGGATCAAGAGACCCAGTACTTC
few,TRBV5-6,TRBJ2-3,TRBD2,CASSPLAASTDTQYF,TGTGCCAGCAGCCCACTAGCGGCTAGCACAGATACGCAGTATTTT
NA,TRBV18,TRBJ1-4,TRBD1,CASSSQGWQEKLFF,TGTGCCAGCTCTTCACAGGGGTGGCAAGAAAAACTGTTTTTT
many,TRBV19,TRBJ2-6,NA,CASSTQGSGANVLTF,TGTGCCAGTAGTACCCAAGGGTCTGGGGCCAACGTCCTGACTTTC
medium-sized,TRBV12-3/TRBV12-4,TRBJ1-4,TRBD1,CASSLAGQGYEKLFF,TGTGCCAGCAGTTTAGCCGGACAGGGCTATGAAAAACTGTTTTTT
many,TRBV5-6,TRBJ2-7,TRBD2,CASSPTGLAHEQYF,TGTGCCAGCAGCCCTACCGGACTAGCGCACGAGCAGTACTTC
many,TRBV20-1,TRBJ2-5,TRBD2,CSARRGGGQETQYF,TGCAGTGCTAGACGGGGCGGGGGTCAAGAGACCCAGTACTTC
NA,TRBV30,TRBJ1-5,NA,CAWSLWRGDVEPQHF,TGTGCCTGGAGTCTATGGAGGGGGGACGTTGAGCCCCAGCATTTT
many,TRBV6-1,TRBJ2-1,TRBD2,CASRLAGQDEQFF,TGTGCCAGCAGACTAGCGGGACAGGATGAGCAGTTCTTC
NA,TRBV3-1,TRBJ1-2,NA,CASSQAGNYVYTF,TGTGCCAGCAGCCAAGCAGGTAACTATGTCTACACCTTC
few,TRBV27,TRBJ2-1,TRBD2,CASSPRAGDWRNEQFF,TGTGCCAGCAGCCCCCGGGCGGGAGACTGGCGCAATGAGCAGTTCTTC
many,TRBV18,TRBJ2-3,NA,CASSRERGTDTQYF,TGTGCCAGCTCACGGGAGCGGGGCACAGATACGCAGTATTTT
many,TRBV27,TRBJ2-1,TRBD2,CASSLGGTSGVDEQFF,TGTGCCAGCAGTTTAGGCGGGACTAGCGGGGTTGATGAGCAGTTCTTC
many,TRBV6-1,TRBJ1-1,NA,CASSSGELNTEAFF,TGTGCCAGCAGTTCAGGGGAGCTGAACACTGAAGCTTTCTTT
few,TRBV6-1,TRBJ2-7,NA,CASRITSFFAYEQYF,TGTGCCAGCAGGATAACTAGCTTTTTCGCCTACGAGCAGTACTTC
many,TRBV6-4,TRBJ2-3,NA,CASSQKFKEEPSSTDTQYF,TGTGCCAGCAGTCAAAAGTTCAAGGAGGAACCTTCGAGCACAGATACGCAGTATTTT
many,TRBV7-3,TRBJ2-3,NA,CASSLGGTDTQYF,TGTGCCAGCAGCTTAGGGGGGACAGATACGCAGTATTTT
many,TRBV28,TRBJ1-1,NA,CASRSGGEAFF,TGTGCCAGCAGAAGCGGGGGCGAAGCTTTCTTT
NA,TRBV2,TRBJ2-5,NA,CASTTGPLQETQYF,TGTGCCAGTACGACAGGACCCCTTCAAGAGACCCAGTACTTC
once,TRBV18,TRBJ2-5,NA,CASSPQNSQETQYF,TGTGCCAGCTCACCTCAGAACAGCCAAGAGACCCAGTACTTC
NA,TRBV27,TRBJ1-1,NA,CASSLGATGRTEAFF,TGTGCCAGCAGTTTAGGGGCCACAGGAAGGACTGAAGCTTTCTTT
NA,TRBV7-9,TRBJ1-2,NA,CASSRDAADSVGYTF,TGTGCCAGCAGCCGAGATGCCGCTGACTCCGTGGGCTACACCTTC
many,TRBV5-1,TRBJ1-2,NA,CASSLERLGARRYTF,TGCGCCAGCAGCTTGGAGCGATTGGGGGCGCGGCGCTACACCTTC
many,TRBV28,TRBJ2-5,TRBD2,CASSSHSRGEETQYF,TGTGCCAGCAGTTCCCACAGTCGGGGGGAAGAGACCCAGTACTTC
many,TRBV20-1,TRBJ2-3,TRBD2,CSTRSGRETDTQYF,TGCAGTACTAGGAGCGGGAGGGAGACAGATACGCAGTATTTT
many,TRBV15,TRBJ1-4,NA,CATSRWAGEKLFF,TGTGCCACCAGCAGATGGGCGGGGGAAAAACTGTTTTTT
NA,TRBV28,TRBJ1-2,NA,CASSFGGDGYTF,TGTGCCAGCAGTTTCGGGGGGGATGGCTACACCTTC